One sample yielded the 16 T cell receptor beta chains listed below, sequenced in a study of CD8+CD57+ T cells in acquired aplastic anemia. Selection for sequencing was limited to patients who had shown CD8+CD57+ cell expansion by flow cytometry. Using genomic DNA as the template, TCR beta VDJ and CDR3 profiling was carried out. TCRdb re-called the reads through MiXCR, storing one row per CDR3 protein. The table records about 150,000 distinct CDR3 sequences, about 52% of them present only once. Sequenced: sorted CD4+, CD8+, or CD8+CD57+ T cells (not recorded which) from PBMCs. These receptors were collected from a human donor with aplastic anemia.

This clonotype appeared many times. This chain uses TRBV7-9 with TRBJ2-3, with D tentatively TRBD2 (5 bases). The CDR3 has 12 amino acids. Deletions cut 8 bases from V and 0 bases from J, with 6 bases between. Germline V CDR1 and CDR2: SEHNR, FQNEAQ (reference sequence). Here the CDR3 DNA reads TGTGCCAGCCGGGATAGCACAGATACGCAGTATTTT. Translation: CASRDSTDTQYF.

The CDR3 reads CASSYEPGQGDGYGYTF. In DNA, the CDR3 is TGTGCCAGCAGTTACGAACCCGGACAGGGGGATGGCTATGGCTACACCTTC. V usage is TRBV6-5 and J usage is TRBJ1-2; the match to TRBD1 covers 10 bases. The CDR3 covers 17 residues. Germline CDR1 is MNHEY and CDR2 is SVGAGI. Germline trimming cut 2 bases from V and 4 bases from J; bases unmatched to any gene: 10.

The CDR3 here is CASSLVADYEQYF. The CDR3, as DNA: TGCGCCAGCAGCTTGGTGGCAGACTACGAGCAGTACTTC. The genes are TRBV5-1 and TRBJ2-7, with D uncertain. Germline loops: CDR1 SGHRS, CDR2 YFSETQ. V was clipped by 0 bases and J by 3 bases, with 7 bases between them. This CDR3 comprises 13 residues.

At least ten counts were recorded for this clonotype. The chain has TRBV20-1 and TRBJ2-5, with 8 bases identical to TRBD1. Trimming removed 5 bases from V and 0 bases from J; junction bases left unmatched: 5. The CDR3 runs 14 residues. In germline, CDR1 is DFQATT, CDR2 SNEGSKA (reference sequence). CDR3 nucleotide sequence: TGCAGTGCTTCGACAGGGGCAGACCAAGAGACCCAGTACTTC. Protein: CSASTGADQETQYF.

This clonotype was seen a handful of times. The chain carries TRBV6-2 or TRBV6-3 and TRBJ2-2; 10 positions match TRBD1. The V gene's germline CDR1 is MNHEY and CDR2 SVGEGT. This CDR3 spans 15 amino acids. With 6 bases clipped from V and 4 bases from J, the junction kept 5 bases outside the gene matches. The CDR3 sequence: CASSWGQGRTGELFF. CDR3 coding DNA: TGTGCCAGCAGCTGGGGACAGGGGCGCACCGGGGAGCTGTTTTTT.

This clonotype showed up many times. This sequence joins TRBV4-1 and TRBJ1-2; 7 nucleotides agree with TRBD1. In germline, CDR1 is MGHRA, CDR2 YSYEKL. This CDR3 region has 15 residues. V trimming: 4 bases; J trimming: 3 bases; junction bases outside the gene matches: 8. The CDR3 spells CASSPHRGEDYGYTF. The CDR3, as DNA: TGCGCCAGCAGCCCGCACAGGGGCGAAGACTATGGCTACACCTTC.

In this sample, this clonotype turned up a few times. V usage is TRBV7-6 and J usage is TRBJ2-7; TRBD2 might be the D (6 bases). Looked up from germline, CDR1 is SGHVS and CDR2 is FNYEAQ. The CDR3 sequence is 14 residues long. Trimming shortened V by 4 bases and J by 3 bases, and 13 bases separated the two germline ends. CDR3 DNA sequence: TGTGCCAGCAGCTCGGCGGGACGCAACTACGAGCAGTACTTC. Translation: CASSSAGRNYEQYF.

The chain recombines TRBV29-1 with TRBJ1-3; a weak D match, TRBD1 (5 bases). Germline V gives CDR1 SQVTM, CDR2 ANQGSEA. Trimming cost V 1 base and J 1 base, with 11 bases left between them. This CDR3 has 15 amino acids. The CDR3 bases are TGCAGCGTTGAAGCGGGACGGGGGTCTGGAAACACCATATATTTT. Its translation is CSVEAGRGSGNTIYF.

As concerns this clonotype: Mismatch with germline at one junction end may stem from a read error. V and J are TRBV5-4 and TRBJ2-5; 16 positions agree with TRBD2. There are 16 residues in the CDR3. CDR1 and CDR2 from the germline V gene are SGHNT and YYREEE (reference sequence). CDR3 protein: CASGLAGLAGGETQYF. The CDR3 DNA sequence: TGTGCCAGCGGCTTGGCGGGACTAGCGGGGGGGGAGACCCAGTACTTC.

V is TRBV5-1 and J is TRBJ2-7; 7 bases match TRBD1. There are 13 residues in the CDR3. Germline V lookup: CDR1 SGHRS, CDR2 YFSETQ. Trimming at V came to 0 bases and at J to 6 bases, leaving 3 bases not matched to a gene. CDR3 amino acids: CASSLGQGREQYF. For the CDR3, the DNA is TGCGCCAGCAGCTTGGGACAGGGACGCGAGCAGTACTTC.

In nucleotides, the CDR3 is TGCGCCAGCATAGGACAGGGAGGCTATGGCTACACCTTC. Amino acid sequence: CASIGQGGYGYTF. The V gene is TRBV10-2, the J gene TRBJ1-2; TRBD1 aligns across 8 bases. CDR3 size: 13 residues. The germline V gene has CDR1 WSHSY and CDR2 SAAADI. V lost 7 bases, J lost 4 bases, and 5 bases stayed unmatched.

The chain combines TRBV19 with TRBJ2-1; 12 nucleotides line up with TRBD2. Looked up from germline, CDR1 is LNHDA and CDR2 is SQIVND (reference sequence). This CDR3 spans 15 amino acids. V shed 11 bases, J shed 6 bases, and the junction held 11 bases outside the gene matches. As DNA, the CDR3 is TGTGCCGGTATTGGGACTAGCGGGCCCGCCAATGAGCAGTTCTTC. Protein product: CAGIGTSGPANEQFF.

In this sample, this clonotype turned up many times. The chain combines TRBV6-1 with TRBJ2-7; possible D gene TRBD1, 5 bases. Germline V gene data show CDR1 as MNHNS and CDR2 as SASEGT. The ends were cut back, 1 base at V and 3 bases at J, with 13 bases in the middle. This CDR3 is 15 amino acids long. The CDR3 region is CASSEGIAGLYEQYF. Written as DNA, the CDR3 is TGTGCCAGCAGTGAAGGGATTGCAGGGCTCTACGAGCAGTACTTC.

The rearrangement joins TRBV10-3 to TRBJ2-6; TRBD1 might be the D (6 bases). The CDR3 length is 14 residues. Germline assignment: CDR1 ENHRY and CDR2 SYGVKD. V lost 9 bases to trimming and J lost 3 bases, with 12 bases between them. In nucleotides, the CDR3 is TGTGCCATAAGACAGGATGGTGGGGCCAACGTCCTGACTTTC. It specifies CAIRQDGGANVLTF.

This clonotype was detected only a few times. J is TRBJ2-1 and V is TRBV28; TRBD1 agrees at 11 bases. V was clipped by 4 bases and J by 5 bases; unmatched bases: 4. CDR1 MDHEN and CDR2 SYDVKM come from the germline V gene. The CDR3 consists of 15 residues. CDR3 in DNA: TGTGCCAGCAGTTCCGGGACAGGGGGTAACAATGAGCAGTTCTTC. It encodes CASSSGTGGNNEQFF.

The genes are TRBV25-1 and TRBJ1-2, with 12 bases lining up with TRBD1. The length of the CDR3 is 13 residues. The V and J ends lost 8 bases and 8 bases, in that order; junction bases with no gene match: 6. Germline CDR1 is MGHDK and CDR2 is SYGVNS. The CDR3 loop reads CASQGQGAEGYTF. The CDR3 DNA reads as TGTGCCAGCCAGGGACAGGGGGCGGAAGGCTACACCTTC.